This TCR beta chain emerged from a study of T cells in Graves' hyperthyroidism and ophthalmopathy. General study results and limits: From stable hyperthyroidism, ophthalmopathy was set apart by a 13 V-J model.

When ophthalmopathy did not progress within 18 months, Graves' hyperthyroidism was considered stable. Disease duration under 2 months; hyperthyroidism patients were aged 18 to 65. Amplified TCR beta CDR3 regions came from RNA transcripts. With the HTBI primer set, the TCR CDR3 went through a first round of RT-PCR. TCRdb redid the calling of the multiplex PCR reads with MiXCR, one entry per CDR3 protein. The repertoire holds 600,000 or so distinct CDR3 sequences, about 16% seen once, with 3.8% in the top ten. This clonotype was detected many times. Antigen unknown. This CDR3 is built from 12 residues. Germline V lookup: CDR1 LNHDA, CDR2 SQIVND (reference sequence). Trimming took off 10 bases at V and 2 bases at J, with 10 bases between the two ends.

The TCR sequence derives from a woman aged 25 to 45 with Graves' hyperthyroidism. The sample consisted of blood. The chain carries TRBV19 and TRBJ2-3, with a tentative D call TRBD1 (7 bases). The CDR3 sequence is CATRGATDTQYF. CDR3 nucleotides: TGTGCCACCAGGGGGGCCACAGATACGCAGTATTTT.